This T cell receptor (beta chain) was obtained from a study of T-cell memory formation after mild COVID-19 (dated by TCRdb to about 2021). Background for the entire study: Most TCR sequence clusters were specific to one of the two donors. Longitudinal TCRalpha and TCRbeta repertoire sequencing tracked T-cell clones expanding and contracting after mild COVID-19 in two donors. The cohort comprised two young, previously healthy adult volunteers, one female and one male. What the research found in general, with its limitations: Contracting CD4+ clones were located mainly in the CM and EM memory subsets, whereas CD8+ clones were found to be enriched in EMRA. SARS-CoV-2 specificity of the second-wave clones peaking on day 37 was not confirmed. Only a couple of mild cases were covered in the study, and larger cohorts including severe cases with pre-infection samples were considered necessary. Some responding clones were detected in pre-infection memory, suggesting pre-existing cross-reactive memory T cells joined the SARS-CoV-2 response. From day 15 to 85, contracting clones showed balanced CD4/CD8 phenotypes, whereas a second wave of clones that expanded from day 15 to 37 leaned towards CD4+.

PBMCs were isolated by Ficoll-Paque density gradient centrifugation. Sequencing instrument: Illumina NovaSeq 6000. TCRalpha and TCRbeta cDNA libraries were constructed by 5'RACE with constant-segment primers, with sample barcodes and unique molecular identifiers being introduced. RNA was extracted from every sample with Trizol reagent. The libraries were amplified in two PCR steps, and the second step added a second sample barcode and Illumina TruSeq adapters. Libraries were sequenced on an Illumina NovaSeq with 2 x 150 bp paired-end reads. The original methods were these. The reads were demultiplexed and collapsed into UMI-guided consensus sequences using migec v1.2.7. Using mixcr v2.1.11, UMI consensuses were aligned to TRA and TRB V and J templates and then assembled into clonotypes. Clonotypes were classified as expanded or contracted when called significant by both edgeR and NoisET, with noise models trained on biological replicates. For edgeR calls, a false discovery rate-adjusted p below 0.01 and a log2 fold-change threshold of 1 were applied. As an exploratory analysis of dynamics, max-normalized trajectories of the 1000 most abundant clonotypes were examined with PCA combined with hierarchical clustering. Each responding clone was given a CD4 or CD8 phenotype based on the CD4+ and CD8+ repertoires, which had been sequenced separately. TCRdb reprocessing: public reads trimmed at Q25 with fastp, clones called with MiXCR, in-frame beta chains kept. Entries are consolidated by CDR3 protein sequence, retaining the most common genes and DNA. The V and J calls here are based on TCRdb, not the publication. The sample contains a few hundred thousand distinct CDR3 sequences, approximately 9% of them found a single time. The ten largest clones represent around 21% of the sample.

To note about this clonotype: Its specific antigen is unknown. Nothing much larger sits one base from this clone, and base qualities are not available.

V is trimmed back by 5 bases and J by 5 bases, and the junction contains 5 bases that no gene match accounts for. The CDR3 covers 14 residues, taking in both the cysteine and the phenylalanine. Only the CDR3 DNA is retained, 42 bases long and in frame from the first base. Based on the germline V gene, the CDR1 and CDR2 sequences are SGHAT and FQNNGV. This TCR was sampled from a man between 18 and 29 years old who had mild COVID-19 (a few samples of this study predate the infection). The sample titles of this study are shuffled in the database, so cell type and time point are left out; the donor was told from shared clones. The rearranged segments are TRBV11-2 and TRBJ1-2; TRBD1 aligns with 10 central bases. The sequenced material came from PBMCs or a T cell subset sorted from them (not recorded which). The sequenced DNA: TGTGCCAGCAGCGCACCGGGACAGGGGTATGGCTACACCTTC. Its protein is CASSAPGQGYGYTF.